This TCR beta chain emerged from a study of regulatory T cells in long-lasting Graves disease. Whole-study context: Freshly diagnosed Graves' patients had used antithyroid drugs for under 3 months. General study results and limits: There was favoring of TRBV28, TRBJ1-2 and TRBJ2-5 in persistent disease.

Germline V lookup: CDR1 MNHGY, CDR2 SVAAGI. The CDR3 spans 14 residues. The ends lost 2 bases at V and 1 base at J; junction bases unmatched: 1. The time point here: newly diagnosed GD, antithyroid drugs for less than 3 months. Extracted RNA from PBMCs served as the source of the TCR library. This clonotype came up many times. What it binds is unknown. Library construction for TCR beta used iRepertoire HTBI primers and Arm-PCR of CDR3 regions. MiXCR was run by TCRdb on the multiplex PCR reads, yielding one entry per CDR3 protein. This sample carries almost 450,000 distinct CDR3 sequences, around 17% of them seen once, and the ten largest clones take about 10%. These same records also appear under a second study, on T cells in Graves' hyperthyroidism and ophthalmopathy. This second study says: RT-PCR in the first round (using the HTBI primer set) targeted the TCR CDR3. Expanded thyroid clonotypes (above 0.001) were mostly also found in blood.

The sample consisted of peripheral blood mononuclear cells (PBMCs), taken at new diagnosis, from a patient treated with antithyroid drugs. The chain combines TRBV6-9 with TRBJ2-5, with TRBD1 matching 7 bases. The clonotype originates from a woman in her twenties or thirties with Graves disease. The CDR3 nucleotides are TGTGCCAGCAGTTATACAGGGGTCCAAGAGACCCAGTACTTC. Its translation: CASSYTGVQETQYF.